Each of the 6 T cell receptor beta chains below was sequenced from the same sample in a study of T cell responses to AZD1222 COVID-19 vaccine. Sequencing used immunoSEQ multiplex PCR; TCRdb keeps in-frame clones, though not all of them. The data contain some 150,000 clones, 70% to 90% of them singletons. The sample was peripheral blood, taken on day 0 of AZD1222 vaccination. These receptors were collected from an adult in good health.

Here the CDR3 reads CAWSVHAADEQYF. The CDR3 region has the DNA TGTGCCTGGAGTGTACACGCGGCAGACGAGCAGTACTTC. The chain links TRBV30 to TRBJ2-7; no firm D call. CDR1 and CDR2 from the germline V gene are GTSNPN and SVGIG (reference sequence). The CDR3 is 13 residues long. The V end was cut by 0 bases, the J end by 5 bases, with 11 bases between.

This sequence joins TRBV2 and TRBJ2-1; D might be TRBD1 or TRBD2, each matching 5 bases. Trimming shortened V by 1 base and J by 10 bases, and 14 bases separated the two germline ends. The CDR3 is 14 residues long. Germline V CDR1 and CDR2: SNHLY, FYNNEI. The CDR3 is CASSEGTGAWEQFF. The DNA for the CDR3 is TGTGCCAGCAGTGAAGGGACTGGGGCCTGGGAGCAGTTCTTC.

CDR3 sequence: CASWDSFIPYEQYF. The DNA of the CDR3 is TGTGCCAGTTGGGACAGCTTCATCCCCTACGAGCAGTACTTC. The chain combines TRBV2 with TRBJ2-7, with TRBD1 matching 7 bases. There are 14 residues in the CDR3. J was trimmed by 2 bases and V by 9 bases; bases with no gene match: 10. Germline V gene lookup returns CDR1 SNHLY and CDR2 FYNNEI.

About this clone itself: The same CDR3 arises from other DNA sequences in this sample as well. The gene calls are TRBV3-1 (or the pseudogene TRBV3-2) and TRBJ1-5; D remains ambiguous. The CDR3 consists of 13 residues. Trimming cost V 3 bases and J 1 base, with 4 bases left between them. Germline CDR1 reads LGHDT; CDR2 reads YNNKEL (reference sequence). The CDR3 DNA sequence: TGTGCCAGCAGCCAGGGGAGCAATCAGCCCCAGCATTTT. This codes for CASSQGSNQPQHF.

V gene TRBV5-1 combines with J gene TRBJ2-2, with 14 bases aligning to TRBD2. The CDR3 consists of 15 residues. CDR1 is SGHRS, CDR2 YFSETQ, per germline. V trimming: 4 bases; J trimming: 6 bases; junction bases outside the gene matches: 2. DNA for the CDR3: TGCGCCAGCAGCACGACTAGCGGGGGGGCCGGGGAGCTGTTTTTT. Translation gives CASSTTSGGAGELFF.

V and J are TRBV6-5 and TRBJ2-7; TRBD1 matches 9 bases. CDR1 is MNHEY and CDR2 is SVGAGI in the germline V gene. The CDR3 runs to 15 residues. V shed 0 bases and J 6 bases; nucleotides not matched to a gene: 6. The CDR3 spells CASSYSRRQGGEQYF. The DNA of the CDR3 is TGTGCCAGCAGTTACTCGCGTAGACAGGGGGGCGAGCAGTACTTC.